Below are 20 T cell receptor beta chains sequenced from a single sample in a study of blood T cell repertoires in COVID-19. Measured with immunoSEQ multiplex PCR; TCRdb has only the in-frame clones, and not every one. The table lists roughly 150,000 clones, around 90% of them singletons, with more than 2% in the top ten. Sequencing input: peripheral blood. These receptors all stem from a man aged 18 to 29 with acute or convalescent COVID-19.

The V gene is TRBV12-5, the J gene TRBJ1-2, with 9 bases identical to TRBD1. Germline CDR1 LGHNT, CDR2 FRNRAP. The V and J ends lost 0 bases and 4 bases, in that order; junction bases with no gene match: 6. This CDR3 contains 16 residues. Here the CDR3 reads CASGLVRQGVLYGYTF. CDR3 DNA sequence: TGTGCTAGTGGTTTGGTCCGACAGGGGGTCCTCTATGGCTACACCTTC.

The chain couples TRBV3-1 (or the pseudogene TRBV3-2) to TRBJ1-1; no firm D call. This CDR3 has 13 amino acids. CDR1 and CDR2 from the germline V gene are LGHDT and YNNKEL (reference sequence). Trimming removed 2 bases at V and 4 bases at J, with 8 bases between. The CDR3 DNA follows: TGTGCCAGCAGCCAAAATGACATCACTGAAGCTTTCTTT. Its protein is CASSQNDITEAFF.

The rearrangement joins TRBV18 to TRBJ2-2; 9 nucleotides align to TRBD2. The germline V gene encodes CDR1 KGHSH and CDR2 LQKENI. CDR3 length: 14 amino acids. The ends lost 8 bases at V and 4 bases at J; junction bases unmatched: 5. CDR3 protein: CASSSGRGTGELFF. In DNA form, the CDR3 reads TGTGCCAGCAGTAGCGGGAGAGGCACCGGGGAGCTGTTTTTT.

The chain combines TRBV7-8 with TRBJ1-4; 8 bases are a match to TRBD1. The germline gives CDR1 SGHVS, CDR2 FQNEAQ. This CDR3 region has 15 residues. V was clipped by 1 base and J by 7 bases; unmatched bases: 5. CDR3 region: CASSLDTTGGEKLFF. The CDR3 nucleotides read TGTGCCAGCAGCTTAGACACAACAGGGGGTGAAAAACTGTTTTTT.

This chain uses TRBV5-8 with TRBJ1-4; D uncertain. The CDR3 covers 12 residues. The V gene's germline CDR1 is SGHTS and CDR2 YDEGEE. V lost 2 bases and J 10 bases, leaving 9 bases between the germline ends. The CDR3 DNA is TGTGCCAGCAGCTTATCAAGGAGAAAACTGTTTTTT. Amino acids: CASSLSRRKLFF.

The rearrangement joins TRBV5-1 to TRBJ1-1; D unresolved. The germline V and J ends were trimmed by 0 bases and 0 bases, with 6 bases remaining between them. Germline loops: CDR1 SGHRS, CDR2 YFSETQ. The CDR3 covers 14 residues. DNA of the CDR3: TGCGCCAGCAGCTTGGGACAAGTGAACACTGAAGCTTTCTTT. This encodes CASSLGQVNTEAFF.

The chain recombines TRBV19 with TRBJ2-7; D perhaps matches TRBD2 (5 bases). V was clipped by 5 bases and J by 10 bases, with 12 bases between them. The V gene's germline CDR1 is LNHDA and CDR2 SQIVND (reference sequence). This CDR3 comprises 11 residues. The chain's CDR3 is CASSDRGAQYF. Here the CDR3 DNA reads TGTGCCAGTAGTGATCGGGGAGCCCAGTACTTC.

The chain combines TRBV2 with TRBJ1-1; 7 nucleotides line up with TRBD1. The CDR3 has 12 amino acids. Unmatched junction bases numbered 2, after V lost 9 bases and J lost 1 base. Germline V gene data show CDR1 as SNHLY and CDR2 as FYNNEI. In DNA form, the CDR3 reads TGTGCCAGTCAGGGGGAGAACACTGAAGCTTTCTTT. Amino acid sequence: CASQGENTEAFF.

The CDR3 DNA reads as TGTGCCAGCTCACCACCGGGACAGGGGGCCACTAACTATGGCTACACCTTC. Amino acids: CASSPPGQGATNYGYTF. The genes are TRBV18 and TRBJ1-2; 12 nucleotides match TRBD1. The CDR3 contains 17 residues. V lost 0 bases, J lost 0 bases, and 2 bases stayed unmatched. Germline lookup yields CDR1 KGHSH and CDR2 LQKENI.

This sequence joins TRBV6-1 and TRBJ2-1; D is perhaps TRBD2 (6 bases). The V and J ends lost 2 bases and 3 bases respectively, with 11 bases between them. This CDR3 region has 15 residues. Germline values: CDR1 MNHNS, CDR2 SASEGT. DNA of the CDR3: TGTGCCAGCAGTGAAATAGCGGCAGACTACAATGAGCAGTTCTTC. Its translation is CASSEIAADYNEQFF.

The chain's CDR3 is CASSEWDSNGYTF. The CDR3 region has the DNA TGTGCCAGCAGTGAATGGGACTCTAATGGCTACACCTTC. The chain recombines TRBV2 with TRBJ1-2; maybe TRBD1 (5 bases). V was trimmed by 2 bases and J by 6 bases, leaving 10 bases between them. The CDR3 consists of 13 residues. Per the germline V gene, CDR1 is SNHLY and CDR2 is FYNNEI.

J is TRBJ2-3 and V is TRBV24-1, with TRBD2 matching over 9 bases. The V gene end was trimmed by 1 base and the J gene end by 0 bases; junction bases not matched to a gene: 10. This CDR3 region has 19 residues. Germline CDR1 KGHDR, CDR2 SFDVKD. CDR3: CATSDFTPTSGTSTDTQYF. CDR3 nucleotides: TGTGCCACCAGTGATTTCACGCCGACTAGCGGTACTAGCACAGATACGCAGTATTTT.

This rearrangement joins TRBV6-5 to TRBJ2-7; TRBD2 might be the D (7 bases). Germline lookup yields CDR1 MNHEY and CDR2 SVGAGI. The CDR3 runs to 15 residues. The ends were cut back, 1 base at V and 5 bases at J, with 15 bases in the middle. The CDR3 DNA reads TGTGCCAGCAGTTACTGGGGGCGGGGGAGCAACGAGCAGTACTTC. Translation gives CASSYWGRGSNEQYF.

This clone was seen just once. The CDR3 spells CASSERTGVSETQYF. The CDR3 nucleotides read TGTGCCAGCAGTGAAAGGACAGGGGTTTCAGAGACCCAGTACTTC. The chain carries TRBV6-4 and TRBJ2-5, with 9 positions matching TRBD1. CDR1 and CDR2 (germline): MRHNA, SNTAGT. Germline trimming cut 3 bases from V and 4 bases from J; bases unmatched to any gene: 6. CDR3 length: 15 residues.

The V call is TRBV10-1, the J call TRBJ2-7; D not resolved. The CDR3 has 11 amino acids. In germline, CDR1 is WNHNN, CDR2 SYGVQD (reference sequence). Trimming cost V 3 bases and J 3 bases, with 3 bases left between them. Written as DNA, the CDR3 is TGCGCCAGCAGTGATAACTACGAGCAGTACTTC. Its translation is CASSDNYEQYF.

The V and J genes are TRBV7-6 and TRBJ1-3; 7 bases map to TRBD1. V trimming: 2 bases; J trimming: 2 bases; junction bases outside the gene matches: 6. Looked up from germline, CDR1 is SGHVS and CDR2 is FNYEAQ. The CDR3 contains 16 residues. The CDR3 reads CASSLTPRGAGNTIYF. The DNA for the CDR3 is TGTGCCAGCAGCTTAACCCCCAGGGGGGCTGGAAACACCATATATTTT.

The DNA for the CDR3 is TGTGCCAGCTCAGGGGGCTGGAATTCACCCCTCCACTTT. Its protein is CASSGGWNSPLHF. V is TRBV6-5 and J is TRBJ1-6, with 8 nucleotides matching TRBD1. This CDR3 has 13 residues. Germline V gene sequence: CDR1 MNHEY, CDR2 SVGAGI. The J segment lost 7 bases and the V segment lost 8 bases, leaving 4 bases of the junction unmatched.

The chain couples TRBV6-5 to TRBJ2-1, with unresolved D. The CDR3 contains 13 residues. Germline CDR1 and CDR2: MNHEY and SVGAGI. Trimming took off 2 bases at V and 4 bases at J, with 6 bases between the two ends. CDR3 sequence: CASSYGLYNEQFF. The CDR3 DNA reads TGTGCCAGCAGTTACGGTCTATACAATGAGCAGTTCTTC.

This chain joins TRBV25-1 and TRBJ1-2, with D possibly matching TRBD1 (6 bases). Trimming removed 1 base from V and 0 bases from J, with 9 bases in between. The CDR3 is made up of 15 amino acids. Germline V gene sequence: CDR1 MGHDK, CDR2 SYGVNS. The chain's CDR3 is CASSESQGPNYGYTF. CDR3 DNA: TGTGCCAGCAGTGAATCGCAGGGGCCTAACTATGGCTACACCTTC.

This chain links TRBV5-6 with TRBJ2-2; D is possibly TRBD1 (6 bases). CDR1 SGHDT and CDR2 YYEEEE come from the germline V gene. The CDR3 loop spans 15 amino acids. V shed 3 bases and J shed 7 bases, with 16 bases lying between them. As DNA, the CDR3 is TGTGCCAGCAGCTCTTACAGGGATGGGGGCGGGGAGCTGTTTTTT. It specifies CASSSYRDGGGELFF.